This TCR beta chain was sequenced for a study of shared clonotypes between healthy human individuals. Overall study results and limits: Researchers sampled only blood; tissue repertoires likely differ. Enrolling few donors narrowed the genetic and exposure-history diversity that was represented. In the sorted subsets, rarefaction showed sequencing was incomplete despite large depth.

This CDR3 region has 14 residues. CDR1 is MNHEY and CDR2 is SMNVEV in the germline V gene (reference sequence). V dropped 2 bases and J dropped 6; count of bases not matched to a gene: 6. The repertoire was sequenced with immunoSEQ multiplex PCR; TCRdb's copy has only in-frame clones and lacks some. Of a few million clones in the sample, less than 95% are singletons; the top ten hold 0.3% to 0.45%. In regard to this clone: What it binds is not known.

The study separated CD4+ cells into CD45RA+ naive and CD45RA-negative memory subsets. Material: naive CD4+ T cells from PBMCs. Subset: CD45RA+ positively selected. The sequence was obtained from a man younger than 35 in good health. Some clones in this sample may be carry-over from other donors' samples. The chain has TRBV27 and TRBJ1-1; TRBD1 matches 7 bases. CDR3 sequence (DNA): TGTGCCAGCAGTTTAAAAGGGGGCCGCTCTGAAGCTTTCTTT. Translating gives CASSLKGGRSEAFF.